This T cell receptor (beta chain) was identified in a study of tumor and adjacent non-tumor tissue in lung cancer. Points from the study as a whole: Tumor TCR diversity, when higher, was linked to shorter survival. Normal lung showed higher cumulative top 100 clone frequency than tumor. Significantly higher TCR diversity was found in tumor than normal lung.

This clonotype was seen at least ten times. The antigen remains unidentified. This sample's RNA came from whole unsorted tissue. Distant lung tissue was collected more than 3 cm away from the tumor edge. Donors were chemotherapy-naive, newly diagnosed lung cancer surgical patients in China, August–late 2014. Three rounds of nested PCR, following a modified ARM-PCR protocol, produced the TCRbeta library. TCRdb used MiXCR to reprocess the multiplex PCR reads, holding one entry per CDR3 protein. Of about 100,000 distinct CDR3 sequences listed, approximately 65% are singletons. Trimming took 3 bases from V and 0 from J, leaving 11 bases between them. Germline V gives CDR1 MGHRA, CDR2 YSYEKL. There are 15 residues in the CDR3.

This sequence originates from a man aged 25 to 45 with non-small cell lung cancer. Material: distant non-tumor lung tissue. The rearrangement uses TRBV4-1 and TRBJ1-2; D is unclear. This CDR3 is CASSHSDGANYGYTF. CDR3 nucleotides: TGCGCCAGCAGCCATTCGGACGGAGCTAACTATGGCTACACCTTC.